These 16 T cell receptor beta chains were all obtained from the same sample, sequenced in a study of shared clonotypes between healthy human individuals. Terminally differentiated effector memory CD45RA+ cells were left out of the naive CD8 fraction, which was CD45RO-negative and positively selected for CCR7. Clones were sequenced by immunoSEQ multiplex PCR, and TCRdb holds only the in-frame ones, with some missing. This table holds fewer than 1 million clones, 96% found once. Specimen: naive CD8+ T cells sorted from blood. These receptors were collected from a man younger than 40 in good health.

The chain employs TRBV29-1 and TRBJ1-2; D is possibly TRBD1 (5 bases). The CDR3 is made up of 13 amino acids. V was pared by 5 bases and J by 5 bases, with 15 bases between. The germline gives CDR1 SQVTM, CDR2 ANQGSEA. The CDR3 spells CSVPYPDSYGYTF. The CDR3 DNA follows: TGCAGCGTTCCCTACCCAGACAGTTATGGCTACACCTTC.

This chain uses TRBV29-1 with TRBJ2-1; 7 bases agree with TRBD2. Looked up from germline, CDR1 is SQVTM and CDR2 is ANQGSEA. The CDR3 is 17 amino acids. V was pared by 1 base and J by 6 bases, with 15 bases of the junction left unmatched. CDR3 coding DNA: TGCAGCGTTGAAGGGGGACTGTCGGGGAGGGCCGTCAATGAGCAGTTCTTC. This gives the protein CSVEGGLSGRAVNEQFF.

V gene TRBV4-1 combines with J gene TRBJ2-1; no reliable D call. Trimming stripped 1 base from V and 5 bases from J, with 9 bases between. CDR1 MGHRA and CDR2 YSYEKL come from the germline V gene. This CDR3 has 14 amino acids. The CDR3 DNA reads as TGCGCCAGCAGCCAAGTAGGGCTAAACAATGAGCAGTTCTTC. It encodes CASSQVGLNNEQFF.

In DNA form, the CDR3 reads TGTGCCAGCAGTCCCTACGAGCAGTACTTC. Translation gives CASSPYEQYF. The chain recombines TRBV2 with TRBJ2-7; D gene uncertain. CDR3 length equals 10 residues. The V and J ends lost 5 bases and 2 bases respectively, with 1 base between them. The germline CDR1 and CDR2 sequences are SNHLY and FYNNEI.

The chain carries TRBV27 and TRBJ2-7; weak D call: TRBD1 (6 bases). V lost 5 bases to trimming and J lost 3 bases, with 17 bases between them. Per germline, CDR1 MNHEY and CDR2 SMNVEV (reference sequence). The CDR3 length is 15 residues. Written as DNA, the CDR3 is TGTGCCAGCAGTCCCCGCTCCGGACAGCTCTACGAGCAGTACTTC. It codes for CASSPRSGQLYEQYF.

V is TRBV29-1 and J is TRBJ2-3; D is ambiguous. The CDR3 has 13 amino acids. Germline V lookup: CDR1 SQVTM, CDR2 ANQGSEA. The V gene lost 0 bases and the J gene lost 5 bases, with 9 bases spanning the gap. CDR3 region: CSVEDSVLDTQYF. The CDR3 coding sequence is TGCAGCGTTGAAGACTCCGTTTTAGATACGCAGTATTTT.

This sequence joins TRBV5-4 and TRBJ2-7, with 9 bases lining up with TRBD2. V dropped 4 bases and J dropped 6; count of bases not matched to a gene: 14. Per germline, CDR1 SGHNT and CDR2 YYREEE (reference sequence). The CDR3 contains 16 residues. This CDR3 is CASSGNSGRSFSEQYF. CDR3 DNA sequence: TGTGCCAGCAGCGGCAATAGCGGGAGATCTTTTAGCGAGCAGTACTTC.

The rearrangement uses TRBV4-1 and TRBJ2-7; 11 nucleotides agree with TRBD2. This CDR3 is 13 amino acids long. With 4 bases clipped from V and 7 bases from J, the junction kept 3 bases outside the gene matches. Per the germline V gene, CDR1 is MGHRA and CDR2 is YSYEKL. Here the CDR3 DNA reads TGCGCCAGCAGCCTAACTAGCGGGAGTGAGCAGTACTTC. Translation: CASSLTSGSEQYF.

This chain uses TRBV18 with TRBJ2-7, with 7 bases aligning to TRBD1. The CDR3 runs to 13 residues. With 2 bases clipped from V and 3 bases from J, the junction kept 1 base outside the gene matches. The V gene's germline CDR1 is KGHSH and CDR2 LQKENI. The CDR3 DNA is TGTGCCAGCTCACCAGACAGGGTCTACGAGCAGTACTTC. Amino acid sequence: CASSPDRVYEQYF.

For this clone: The same CDR3 is also encoded by other DNA sequences in this sample. The chain links TRBV5-1 to TRBJ2-7; 10 nucleotides match TRBD2. The CDR3 totals 15 residues. V was clipped by 0 bases and J by 3 bases; unmatched bases: 3. Germline CDR1 SGHRS, CDR2 YFSETQ. CDR3 in DNA: TGCGCCAGCAGCTTGGGGCTAGCGGGAGACTACGAGCAGTACTTC. Protein product: CASSLGLAGDYEQYF.

The chain joins TRBV29-1 to TRBJ2-7; no reliable D call. Germline values: CDR1 SQVTM, CDR2 ANQGSEA. Trimming pared 2 bases from V and 3 bases from J, leaving 14 bases between. The CDR3 is 14 amino acids. The CDR3 sequence is CSVEKLAENYEQYF. CDR3 DNA: TGCAGCGTTGAAAAATTGGCGGAGAACTACGAGCAGTACTTC.

The chain employs TRBV5-1 and TRBJ2-7, with no clear D. This CDR3 comprises 13 residues. Germline assignment: CDR1 SGHRS and CDR2 YFSETQ. V was trimmed by 0 bases and J by 5 bases, leaving 9 bases between them. CDR3 sequence (DNA): TGCGCCAGCAGCTTGGATGGGTTCCACGAGCAGTACTTC. It specifies CASSLDGFHEQYF.

The chain joins TRBV2 to TRBJ1-1; the match to TRBD1 covers 7 bases. Germline CDR1 and CDR2: SNHLY and FYNNEI. After removal of 10 bases from V and 8 bases from J, the junction contained 7 bases not matched to a gene. The CDR3 runs 11 residues. This CDR3 reads CATMDRNEAFF. CDR3 nucleotides: TGTGCCACTATGGACAGGAACGAAGCTTTCTTT.

The chain joins TRBV11-2 to TRBJ2-1; D might be TRBD2 (6 bases). CDR3 length equals 16 residues. V lost 5 bases and J lost 0, with 14 bases in between. Per the germline V gene, CDR1 is SGHAT and CDR2 is FQNNGV. CDR3 loop: CASSPDYSRSYNEQFF. CDR3 DNA: TGTGCCAGCAGCCCGGACTATTCACGCTCCTACAATGAGCAGTTCTTC.

The chain uses TRBV14 and TRBJ2-7; no reliable D call. The CDR3 covers 13 residues. The germline V and J ends were trimmed by 3 bases and 3 bases, with 9 bases remaining between them. Germline V gene data show CDR1 as SGHDN and CDR2 as FVKESK. CDR3 coding DNA: TGTGCCAGCAGCCACCCAGAGAGCTACGAGCAGTACTTC. Translating it yields CASSHPESYEQYF.

The chain recombines TRBV7-6 with TRBJ2-7, with TRBD2 matching 12 bases. This CDR3 is 17 amino acids long. With V trimmed by 5 bases and J by 4 bases, 12 bases remained unmatched. Germline loops: CDR1 SGHVS, CDR2 FNYEAQ. CDR3 DNA: TGTGCCAGCAGCCCGGGACTAGCGGGTGTCGAACGATACGAGCAGTACTTC. Translated: CASSPGLAGVERYEQYF.